The next 29 T cell receptor beta chains were all read from a single sample in a study of blood T cell repertoires in COVID-19. Repertoires were generated with immunoSEQ multiplex PCR, while TCRdb's copy carries only in-frame clones and drops some. The repertoire holds some 250,000 clones, with roughly 89% as singletons. The sequencing input was PBMCs or T cells enriched from blood (not recorded which). The source is a man in his forties or fifties who had recovered from COVID-19.

This clone was detected only once. This chain connects TRBV5-8 to TRBJ1-5, with D unclear. The CDR3 spans 13 residues. Germline CDR1 and CDR2: SGHTS and YDEGEE. Trimming took off 0 bases at V and 5 bases at J, with 6 bases between the two ends. Here the CDR3 DNA reads TGTGCCAGCAGCTTGGCGGACTATCAGCCCCAGCATTTT. Its translation is CASSLADYQPQHF. Looking up the rest from reference TRBV5-8 and TRBJ1-5 gives the full variable domain: EAGVTQSPTHLIKTRGQQATLRCSPISGHTSVYWYQQALGLGLQFLLWYDEGEERNRGNFPPRFSGRQFPNYSSELNVNALELEDSALYLCASSLADYQPQHFGDGTRLSIL.

The J gene is TRBJ2-7, the V gene TRBV30; no clear D gene. There are 11 residues in the CDR3. V was shortened by 3 bases and J by 2 bases, with 5 bases between the two germline ends. The germline V gene has CDR1 GTSNPN and CDR2 SVGIG (reference sequence). CDR3 sequence reads: CAWRETYEQYF. CDR3 sequence (DNA): TGTGCCTGGAGGGAGACCTACGAGCAGTACTTC.

This sequence joins TRBV4-3 and TRBJ2-7; 8 nucleotides match TRBD1. The CDR3 is 17 amino acids. Germline V lookup: CDR1 LGHNA, CDR2 YSLEER. V shed 0 bases, J shed 2 bases, and the junction held 9 bases outside the gene matches. CDR3 residues: CASSQEGLAGGTYEQYF. In DNA form, the CDR3 reads TGCGCCAGCAGCCAAGAGGGGTTGGCAGGGGGCACCTACGAGCAGTACTTC.

This chain links TRBV7-9 with TRBJ2-2; unclear D gene. The CDR3 length is 14 residues. Per the germline V gene, CDR1 is SEHNR and CDR2 is FQNEAQ (reference sequence). The V and J ends lost 1 base and 5 bases respectively, with 8 bases between them. The CDR3 DNA follows: TGTGCCAGCAGCTTAGTGGGCGATACCGGGGAGCTGTTTTTT. Protein: CASSLVGDTGELFF.

V and J are TRBV5-4 and TRBJ2-7; no firm D call. Germline CDR1 reads SGHNT; CDR2 reads YYREEE (reference sequence). The V and J ends lost 0 bases and 2 bases respectively, with 6 bases between them. The CDR3 is 13 residues long. The CDR3 sequence: CASSLEQTYEQYF. CDR3 nucleotide sequence: TGTGCCAGCAGCTTGGAACAGACCTACGAGCAGTACTTC.

The chain carries TRBV5-4 and TRBJ2-2, with TRBD1 identical over 8 bases. The CDR3 contains 15 residues. The J segment lost 5 bases and the V segment lost 4 bases, leaving 7 bases of the junction unmatched. Germline CDR1 is SGHNT and CDR2 is YYREEE (reference sequence). CDR3 residues: CASSTRTGLTGELFF. CDR3 DNA sequence: TGTGCCAGCAGCACGAGGACAGGGTTAACCGGGGAGCTGTTTTTT.

DNA for the CDR3: TGTGCCAGCGCGGCCGGGACTAGCACAGATACGCAGTATTTT. It is translated as CASAAGTSTDTQYF. The chain carries TRBV3-1 (or the pseudogene TRBV3-2) and TRBJ2-3; tentatively, D is TRBD2 (6 bases). The length of the CDR3 is 14 residues. The V end lost 8 bases, the J end lost 0 bases, and 12 bases lay between the germline ends. Germline CDR1 is LGHDT and CDR2 is YNNKEL (reference sequence).

The rearrangement joins TRBV6-5 to TRBJ1-6, with 7 bases lining up with TRBD1. CDR3 length: 14 residues. The germline V gene encodes CDR1 MNHEY and CDR2 SVGAGI. Unmatched junction bases numbered 6, after V lost 8 bases and J lost 5 bases. CDR3 residues: CASAWDRNNSPLHF. CDR3 nucleotide sequence: TGTGCCAGCGCATGGGACAGAAATAATTCACCCCTCCACTTT.

The rearrangement links TRBV11-2 to TRBJ2-7; 9 positions match TRBD1. Germline V gives CDR1 SGHAT, CDR2 FQNNGV. The CDR3 is 15 residues long. The V and J ends lost 6 bases and 4 bases, in that order; junction bases with no gene match: 10. The CDR3 protein is CASRDNRGRPYEQYF. The CDR3 DNA follows: TGTGCCAGCAGGGATAACAGGGGGCGGCCGTACGAGCAGTACTTC.

The chain carries TRBV18 and TRBJ1-1; no reliable D call. Germline V gives CDR1 KGHSH, CDR2 LQKENI. The ends were cut back, 2 bases at V and 1 base at J, with 11 bases in the middle. The CDR3 totals 15 residues. The CDR3 DNA follows: TGTGCCAGCTCACCAATTTTGGCGGGGAACACTGAAGCTTTCTTT. This codes for CASSPILAGNTEAFF.

The chain couples TRBV7-2 to TRBJ2-3; 8 bases match TRBD2. This CDR3 spans 14 amino acids. V shed 1 base, J shed 5 bases, and the junction held 2 bases outside the gene matches. Germline CDR1 SGHTA, CDR2 FQGNSA. The CDR3, as DNA: TGTGCCAGCAGCTTAGAACTAGCGGTAGATACGCAGTATTTT. Its protein product is CASSLELAVDTQYF.

The chain has TRBV4-3 and TRBJ2-1; the D gene is possibly TRBD2 (5 bases). The CDR3 sequence is 17 residues long. CDR1 is LGHNA and CDR2 is YSLEER in the germline V gene. V lost 2 bases to trimming and J lost 2 bases, with 16 bases between them. DNA for the CDR3: TGCGCCAGCAGCCAATTTGTCCGGGGAATCACCTACAATGAGCAGTTCTTC. Its protein product is CASSQFVRGITYNEQFF.

This clone was recorded once. J is TRBJ1-1 and V is TRBV27; the match to TRBD1 covers 11 bases. This CDR3 has 19 amino acids. Germline CDR1 reads MNHEY; CDR2 reads SMNVEV (reference sequence). Trimming cost V 0 bases and J 5 bases; bases outside gene matches: 14. CDR3 nucleotides: TGTGCCAGCAGTTTATCGGTTTTCGGACAGGGGGCGATAGGGACTGAAGCTTTCTTT. Encoded protein: CASSLSVFGQGAIGTEAFF.

This chain links TRBV11-2 with TRBJ1-1; D not resolved. The CDR3 loop spans 15 amino acids. Trimming shortened V by 0 bases and J by 4 bases, and 12 bases separated the two germline ends. Germline V gene sequence: CDR1 SGHAT, CDR2 FQNNGV. The CDR3 region has the DNA TGTGCCAGCAGCTTAGACCGGGGTTGGGGCACTGAAGCTTTCTTT. The encoded protein is CASSLDRGWGTEAFF.

CDR3 residues: CASTPGEGHNQPQHF. CDR3 sequence (DNA): TGTGCCAGCACCCCGGGGGAGGGCCACAATCAGCCCCAGCATTTT. The V and J genes are TRBV5-8 and TRBJ1-5; a weak D match, TRBD1 (5 bases). Trimming cost V 6 bases and J 3 bases, with 16 bases left between them. Germline CDR1 reads SGHTS; CDR2 reads YDEGEE. CDR3 length: 15 residues. Together with reference TRBV5-8 and TRBJ1-5, the CDR3 gives the full variable domain: EAGVTQSPTHLIKTRGQQATLRCSPISGHTSVYWYQQALGLGLQFLLWYDEGEERNRGNFPPRFSGRQFPNYSSELNVNALELEDSALYLCASTPGEGHNQPQHFGDGTRLSIL.

The CDR3: CASSLKRVTEAFF. CDR3 nucleotides: TGTGCCAGCAGCTTAAAGCGTGTCACTGAAGCTTTCTTT. The rearrangement links TRBV7-8 to TRBJ1-1; D is undetermined. The germline gives CDR1 SGHVS, CDR2 FQNEAQ. V was cut by 2 bases and J by 4 bases, with 8 bases left in between. The CDR3 totals 13 residues.

The chain has TRBV5-4 and TRBJ2-5; 13 bases fit TRBD2. The germline gives CDR1 SGHNT, CDR2 YYREEE (reference sequence). The CDR3 contains 16 residues. Trimming took 4 bases from V and 4 from J; bases not matched to a gene: 7. The CDR3 nucleotides read TGTGCCAGCAGCATTGCGGGACTAGCGGGGCGAGAGACCCAGTACTTC. Its translation: CASSIAGLAGRETQYF. Full variable domain (remainder filled in from reference TRBV5-4 and TRBJ2-5): ETGVTQSPTHLIKTRGQQVTLRCSSQSGHNTVSWYQQALGQGPQFIFQYYREEENGRGNFPPRFSGLQFPNYSSELNVNALELDDSALYLCASSIAGLAGRETQYFGPGTRLLVL.

To note about this clone: An end of the junction does not agree with germline; a read error may underlie this. The chain is built from TRBV7-7 and TRBJ2-5, with 11 bases that match TRBD1. The CDR3 is 18 amino acids. CDR1 SSHAT and CDR2 FNYEAQ come from the germline V gene (reference sequence). CDR3 in amino acids: CASSLIREGQGAVETQYF. In nucleotides, the CDR3 is TGTGCTAGCAGCTTAATTCGGGAAGGACAGGGGGCCGTGGAGACCCAGTACTTC.

This clone was recorded once. The chain couples TRBV9 to TRBJ1-2; maybe TRBD1 (5 bases). This CDR3 has 15 amino acids. Trimming took off 3 bases at V and 4 bases at J, with 16 bases between the two ends. In germline, CDR1 is SGDLS, CDR2 YYNGEE. CDR3 coding DNA: TGTGCCAGCAGCGCTCTTGGGACTGGCCTCTATGGCTACACCTTC. It specifies CASSALGTGLYGYTF.

The rearrangement joins TRBV28 to TRBJ2-1; 12 positions match TRBD2. Trimming removed 4 bases from V and 9 bases from J; junction bases left unmatched: 10. In germline, CDR1 is MDHEN, CDR2 SYDVKM. The CDR3 loop spans 16 amino acids. The CDR3 nucleotides read TGTGCCAGCAGTTCTTCTAGCGGGAGGGCAATGAGTGAGCAGTTCTTC. Its protein is CASSSSSGRAMSEQFF.

This clone was detected once. J is TRBJ2-7 and V is TRBV6-5; tentatively, D is TRBD1 (6 bases). CDR1 and CDR2 from the germline V gene are MNHEY and SVGAGI. This CDR3 is built from 14 residues. V lost 5 bases and J 3 bases, leaving 14 bases between the germline ends. DNA of the CDR3: TGTGCCAGCAGTCGTCCCGGGACAAACTACGAGCAGTACTTC. Encoded protein: CASSRPGTNYEQYF.

This chain connects TRBV19 to TRBJ2-6; possible D gene TRBD2, 6 bases. CDR3 length: 16 residues. Germline V CDR1 and CDR2: LNHDA, SQIVND (reference sequence). V lost 10 bases, J lost 4 bases, and 20 bases lay in between. CDR3 coding DNA: TGTGCCACCGAGCCGGGAGATATGTCCGGGGCCAACGTCCTGACTTTC. Its protein is CATEPGDMSGANVLTF.

This rearrangement joins TRBV20-1 to TRBJ2-1; D not resolved. V was pared by 3 bases and J by 5 bases, with 17 bases between. Germline values: CDR1 DFQATT, CDR2 SNEGSKA (reference sequence). This CDR3 comprises 15 residues. The CDR3 coding sequence is TGCAGTGCTAGTTGGCGAAACAGAAAAGACAATGAGCAGTTCTTC. Its protein product is CSASWRNRKDNEQFF.

V usage is TRBV21-1 and J usage is TRBJ2-2; the table's D call, TRBD1, was not checked against the DNA. TRBV21-1 is a known pseudogene. The CDR3 length is 18 residues. The CDR3 coding sequence is TGTGCCAGCAGCAAGACGCGTCGTGGGACAGAAAACACCGGGGAGCTGTTTTTT. It codes for CASSKTRRGTENTGELFF.

The chain employs TRBV7-8 and TRBJ2-7; 9 bases align to TRBD1. CDR1 SGHVS and CDR2 FQNEAQ come from the germline V gene. The junction had 11 bases not matched to a gene; V was cut back by 4 bases and J by 4 bases. The length of the CDR3 is 16 residues. The CDR3 here is CASSSLTGTGQYEQYF. The CDR3 coding sequence is TGTGCCAGCAGCTCCTTAACCGGGACAGGGCAGTACGAGCAGTACTTC.

This clone occurred a few times. The V and J genes are TRBV9 and TRBJ1-2; D not certain. The CDR3 loop spans 14 amino acids. Trimming pared 0 bases from V and 2 bases from J, leaving 8 bases between. Germline lookup yields CDR1 SGDLS and CDR2 YYNGEE. This CDR3 reads CASSVGPGNYGYTF. CDR3 nucleotides: TGTGCCAGCAGCGTAGGTCCGGGGAACTATGGCTACACCTTC.

The chain combines TRBV29-1 with TRBJ2-7; TRBD2 aligns across 9 bases. J was trimmed by 6 bases and V by 1 base; bases with no gene match: 10. This CDR3 is built from 15 residues. Germline CDR1 and CDR2: SQVTM and ANQGSEA. The CDR3 region has the DNA TGCAGCGTTGAAGGCCTCAAAGCGGGAGGCAGCGAGCAGTACTTC. Residues: CSVEGLKAGGSEQYF.

The chain carries TRBV7-9 and TRBJ1-2; 9 bases match TRBD1. CDR1 and CDR2 from the germline V gene are SEHNR and FQNEAQ (reference sequence). After removal of 4 bases from V and 4 bases from J, the junction contained 16 bases not matched to a gene. CDR3 length equals 18 residues. The DNA for the CDR3 is TGTGCCAGCAGCTCCCGGGACAGGGACACGAAACTTCTCTATGGCTACACCTTC. This codes for CASSSRDRDTKLLYGYTF.

The J gene is TRBJ2-7, the V gene TRBV27; D is possibly TRBD1 (5 bases). The CDR3 consists of 14 residues. Trimming took off 0 bases at V and 3 bases at J, with 9 bases between the two ends. Per germline, CDR1 MNHEY and CDR2 SMNVEV (reference sequence). The DNA for the CDR3 is TGTGCCAGCAGTTTATCGCCAGGGAACTACGAGCAGTACTTC. It encodes CASSLSPGNYEQYF.